Shown below are 4 T cell receptor beta chains from a single sample sequenced in a study of T cell responses to AZD1222 COVID-19 vaccine. TCRdb keeps only in-frame clones here, not all; method: immunoSEQ multiplex PCR. The table records tens of thousands of clones, roughly 89% of them present only once. This specimen was peripheral blood, taken on day 0 of AZD1222 vaccination. The receptors stem from an adult in good health.

The rearrangement links TRBV19 to TRBJ1-1, with D unclear. The CDR3 loop spans 13 amino acids. Germline V CDR1 and CDR2: LNHDA, SQIVND (reference sequence). The V end was cut by 8 bases, the J end by 4 bases, with 14 bases between. CDR3 protein: CASSLLMTTEAFF. The CDR3 DNA reads as TGTGCCAGTTCCCTCCTGATGACCACTGAAGCTTTCTTT.

This chain uses TRBV6-5 with TRBJ2-7; D remains unclear. This CDR3 comprises 14 residues. Germline CDR1 is MNHEY and CDR2 is SVGAGI. V shed 2 bases and J shed 3 bases, with 11 bases lying between them. The CDR3 here is CASSYQGALYEQYF. In DNA form, the CDR3 reads TGTGCCAGCAGTTACCAAGGAGCACTCTACGAGCAGTACTTC.

The chain carries TRBV7-3 and TRBJ2-1; TRBD2 matches at 11 bases. The V and J ends lost 5 bases and 5 bases, in that order; junction bases with no gene match: 8. The CDR3 extends over 16 amino acids. Germline-derived CDR1 and CDR2 are SGHTA and FQGTGA. CDR3: CASSPQELAGDNEQFF. In DNA, the CDR3 is TGTGCCAGCAGCCCCCAGGAACTAGCGGGGGACAATGAGCAGTTCTTC. The full variable domain, completed using reference TRBV7-3 and TRBJ2-1, is GAGVSQTPSNKVTEKGKYVELRCDPISGHTALYWYRQSLGQGPEFLIYFQGTGAADDSGLPNDRFFAVRPEGSVSTLKIQRTERGDSAVYLCASSPQELAGDNEQFFGPGTRLTVL.

The chain links TRBV18 to TRBJ2-5, with D possibly matching TRBD2 (5 bases). Trimming took off 5 bases at V and 4 bases at J, with 17 bases between the two ends. CDR1 and CDR2 from the germline V gene are KGHSH and LQKENI. The CDR3 runs 15 residues. The CDR3 DNA reads as TGTGCCAGCTCAGCCGGGGTCGGTCGGGGAGAGACCCAGTACTTC. It translates to CASSAGVGRGETQYF. The full variable domain, completed using reference TRBV18 and TRBJ2-5, is NAGVMQNPRHLVRRRGQEARLRCSPMKGHSHVYWYRQLPEEGLKFMVYLQKENIIDESGMPKERFSAEFPKEGPSILRIQQVVRGDSAAYFCASSAGVGRGETQYFGPGTRLLVL.